This TCR beta chain was captured in a study of blood T cell repertoires in COVID-19. Overall study: The samples span acute and convalescent COVID-19 from the United States, Italy and Spain. PBMCs, B-cell-depleted T cells, or T cells provided the cDNA or gDNA that made up the material.

Original analysis: Reference gene primers were amplified, and this amplification served to estimate nucleated cell counts. TCRdb keeps only in-frame clones here, not all; method: immunoSEQ multiplex PCR. That table furnishes V, J and clone size, whereas the DNA furnished D and trimming. The sample contains fewer than 350,000 clones, 70% to 90% of which appear only once. Trimming removed 3 bases from V and 3 bases from J, with 13 bases in between. The CDR3 runs 15 residues. Germline V gene lookup returns CDR1 SGHRS and CDR2 YFSETQ. Recovered status in Cohort 3 required two negative PCRs, clearance, or symptom resolution.

The receptor was isolated from a woman in her 40s who had recovered from COVID-19. The sample taken for sequencing was PBMCs or T cells enriched from blood (not recorded which). The J gene is TRBJ1-5, the V gene TRBV5-1, with D possibly TRBD1 on 5 matching bases. Written as DNA, the CDR3 is TGCGCCAGCAGCTCTGGGGCGGGGACCAATCAGCCCCAGCATTTT. Its translation: CASSSGAGTNQPQHF.